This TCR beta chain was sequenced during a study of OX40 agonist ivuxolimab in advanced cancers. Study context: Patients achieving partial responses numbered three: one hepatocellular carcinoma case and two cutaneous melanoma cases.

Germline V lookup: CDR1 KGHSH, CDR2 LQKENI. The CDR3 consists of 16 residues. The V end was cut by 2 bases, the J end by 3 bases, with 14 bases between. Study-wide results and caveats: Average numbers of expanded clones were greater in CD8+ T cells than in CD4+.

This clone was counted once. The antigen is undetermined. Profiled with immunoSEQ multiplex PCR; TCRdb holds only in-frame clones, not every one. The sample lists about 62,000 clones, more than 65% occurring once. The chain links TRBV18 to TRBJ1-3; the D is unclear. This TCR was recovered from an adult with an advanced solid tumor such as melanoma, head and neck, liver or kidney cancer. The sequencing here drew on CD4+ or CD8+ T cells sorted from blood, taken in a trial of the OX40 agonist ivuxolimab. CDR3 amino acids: CASSPGPRISGNTIYF. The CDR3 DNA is TGTGCCAGCTCACCAGGACCTCGTATTAGTGGAAACACCATATATTTT.